The clone carrying this T cell receptor beta chain has ten or more counts. The sample originates from a study of T cells in Graves' hyperthyroidism and ophthalmopathy. About the research overall: Initial diagnosis, before any treatment, was when peripheral blood was collected.

From RNA transcripts, TCR beta CDR3 regions were amplified. RT-PCR in the first round (using the HTBI primer set) targeted the TCR CDR3. TCRdb re-derived calls from the multiplex PCR reads in MiXCR, one entry per CDR3 protein. The sample yields roughly 840,000 distinct CDR3 sequences, 38% seen once. Each patient was aged 18 to 65 and had newly diagnosed hyperthyroidism of under 2 months' duration. Diagnoses rested on clinical symptoms, serum thyroxine and TRAb, thyroid ultrasound and orbital computed tomography. Fresh peripheral blood, 10 ml, yielded the PBMCs. From germline, CDR1 is SQVTM and CDR2 ANQGSEA. The CDR3 runs to 12 residues. The ends were cut back, 2 bases at V and 4 bases at J, with 9 bases in the middle.

This sequence was found in a man aged 18 to 30 with Graves' hyperthyroidism. This chain uses TRBV29-1 with TRBJ2-7, with D uncertain. Sequencing input: blood. This CDR3 is CSVEQPGYEQYF. The DNA for the CDR3 is TGCAGCGTTGAACAACCCGGATACGAGCAGTACTTC.